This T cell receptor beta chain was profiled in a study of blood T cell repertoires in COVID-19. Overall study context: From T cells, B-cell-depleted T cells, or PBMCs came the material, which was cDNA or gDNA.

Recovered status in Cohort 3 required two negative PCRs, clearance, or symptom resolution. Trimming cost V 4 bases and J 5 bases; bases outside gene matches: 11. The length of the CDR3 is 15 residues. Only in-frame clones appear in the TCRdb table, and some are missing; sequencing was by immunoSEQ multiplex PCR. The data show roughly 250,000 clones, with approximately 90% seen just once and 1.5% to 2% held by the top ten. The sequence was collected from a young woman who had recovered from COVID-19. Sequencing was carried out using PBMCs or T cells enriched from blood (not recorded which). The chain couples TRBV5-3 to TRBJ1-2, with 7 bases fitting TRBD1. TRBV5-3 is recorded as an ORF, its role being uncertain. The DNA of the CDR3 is TGTGCCAGAAGCAGGTACAGGGGACCAATTTATGGCTACACCTTC. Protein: CARSRYRGPIYGYTF.